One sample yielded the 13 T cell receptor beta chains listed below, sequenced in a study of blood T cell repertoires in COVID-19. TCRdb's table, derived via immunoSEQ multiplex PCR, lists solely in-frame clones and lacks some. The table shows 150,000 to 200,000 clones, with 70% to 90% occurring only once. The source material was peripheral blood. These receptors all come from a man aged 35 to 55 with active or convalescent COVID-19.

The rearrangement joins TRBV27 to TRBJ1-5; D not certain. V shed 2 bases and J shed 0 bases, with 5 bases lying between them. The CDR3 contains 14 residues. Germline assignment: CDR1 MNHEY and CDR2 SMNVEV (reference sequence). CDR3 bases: TGTGCCAGCAGTTTACACTATAGCAATCAGCCCCAGCATTTT. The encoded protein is CASSLHYSNQPQHF.

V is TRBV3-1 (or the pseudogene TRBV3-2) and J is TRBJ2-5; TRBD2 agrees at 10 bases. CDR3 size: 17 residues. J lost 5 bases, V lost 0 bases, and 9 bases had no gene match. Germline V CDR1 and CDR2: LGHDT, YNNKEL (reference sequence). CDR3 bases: TGTGCCAGCAGCCAAGAACCCGGGACTAGCGTCTTTGAGACCCAGTACTTC. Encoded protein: CASSQEPGTSVFETQYF.

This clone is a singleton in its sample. The CDR3 sequence: CAISESGANYGYTF. The DNA of the CDR3 is TGTGCCATCAGTGAGAGCGGCGCGAACTATGGCTACACCTTC. The chain joins TRBV10-3 to TRBJ1-2, with D uncertain. Per germline, CDR1 ENHRY and CDR2 SYGVKD. There are 14 residues in the CDR3. Trimming pared 2 bases from V and 2 bases from J, leaving 9 bases between.

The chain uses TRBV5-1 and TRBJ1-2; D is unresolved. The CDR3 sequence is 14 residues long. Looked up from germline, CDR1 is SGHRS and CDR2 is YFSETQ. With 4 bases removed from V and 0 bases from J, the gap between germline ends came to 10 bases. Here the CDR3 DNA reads TGCGCCAGCAGCCTGACAACGACTAACTATGGCTACACCTTC. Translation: CASSLTTTNYGYTF. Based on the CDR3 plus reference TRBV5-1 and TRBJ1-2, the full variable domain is KAGVTQTPRYLIKTRGQQVTLSCSPISGHRSVSWYQQTPGQGLQFLFEYFSETQRNKGNFPGRFSGRQFSNSRSEMNVSTLELGDSALYLCASSLTTTNYGYTFGSGTRLTVV.

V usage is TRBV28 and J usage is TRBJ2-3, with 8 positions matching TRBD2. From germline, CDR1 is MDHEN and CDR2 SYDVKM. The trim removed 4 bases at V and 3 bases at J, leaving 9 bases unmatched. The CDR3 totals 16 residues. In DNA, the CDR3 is TGTGCCAGCAGTTCTTTAGCGGGATCGGGGACAGATACGCAGTATTTT. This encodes CASSSLAGSGTDTQYF. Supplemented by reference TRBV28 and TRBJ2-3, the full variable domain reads DVKVTQSSRYLVKRTGEKVFLECVQDMDHENMFWYRQDPGLGLRLIYFSYDVKMKEKGDIPEGYSVSREKKERFSLILESASTNQTSMYLCASSSLAGSGTDTQYFGPGTRLTVL.

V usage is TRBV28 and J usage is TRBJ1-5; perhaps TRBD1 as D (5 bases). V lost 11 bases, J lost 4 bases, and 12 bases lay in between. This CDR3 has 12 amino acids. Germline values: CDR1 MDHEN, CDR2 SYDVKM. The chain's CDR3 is CACGGGNQPQHF. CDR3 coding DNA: TGTGCCTGCGGGGGGGGAAATCAGCCCCAGCATTTT. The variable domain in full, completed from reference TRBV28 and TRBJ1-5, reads DVKVTQSSRYLVKRTGEKVFLECVQDMDHENMFWYRQDPGLGLRLIYFSYDVKMKEKGDIPEGYSVSREKKERFSLILESASTNQTSMYLCACGGGNQPQHFGDGTRLSIL.

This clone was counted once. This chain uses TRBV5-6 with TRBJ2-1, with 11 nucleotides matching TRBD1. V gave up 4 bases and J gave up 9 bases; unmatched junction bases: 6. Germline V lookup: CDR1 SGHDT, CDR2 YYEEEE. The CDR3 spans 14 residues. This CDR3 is CASSVTGTGGEQFF. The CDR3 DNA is TGTGCCAGCAGCGTCACCGGGACAGGGGGTGAGCAGTTCTTC.

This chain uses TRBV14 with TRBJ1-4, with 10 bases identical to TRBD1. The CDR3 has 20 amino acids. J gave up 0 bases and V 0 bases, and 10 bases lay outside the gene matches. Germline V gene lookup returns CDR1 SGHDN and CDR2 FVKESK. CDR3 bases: TGTGCCAGCAGCCAAGATGTTAGCGGGACAGGGGATGCAACTAATGAAAAACTGTTTTTT. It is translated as CASSQDVSGTGDATNEKLFF.

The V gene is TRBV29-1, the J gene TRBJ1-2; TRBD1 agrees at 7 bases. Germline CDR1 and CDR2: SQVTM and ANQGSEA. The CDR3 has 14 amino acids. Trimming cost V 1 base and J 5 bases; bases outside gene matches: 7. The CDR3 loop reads CSVEVRQGTYGYTF. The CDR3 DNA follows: TGCAGCGTTGAAGTGAGACAGGGCACATATGGCTACACCTTC.

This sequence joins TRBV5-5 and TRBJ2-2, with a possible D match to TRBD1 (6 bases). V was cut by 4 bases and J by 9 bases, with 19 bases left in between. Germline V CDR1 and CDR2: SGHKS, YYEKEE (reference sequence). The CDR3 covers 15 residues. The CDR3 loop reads CASSLSGTQWRELFF. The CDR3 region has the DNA TGTGCCAGCAGCCTCTCCGGGACACAATGGAGGGAGCTGTTTTTT.

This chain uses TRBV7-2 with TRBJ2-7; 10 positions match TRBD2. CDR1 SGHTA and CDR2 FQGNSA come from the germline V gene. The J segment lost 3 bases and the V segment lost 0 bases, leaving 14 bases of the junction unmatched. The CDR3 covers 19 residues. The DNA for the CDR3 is TGTGCCAGCAGCTTAGCGGGTAGTCTTGGTGCTAGCGGGGGCTACGAGCAGTACTTC. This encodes CASSLAGSLGASGGYEQYF.

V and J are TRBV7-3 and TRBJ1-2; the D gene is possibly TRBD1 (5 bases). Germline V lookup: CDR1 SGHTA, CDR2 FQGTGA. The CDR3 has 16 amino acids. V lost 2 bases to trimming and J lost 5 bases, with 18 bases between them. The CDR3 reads CASSLVAGNLGYGYTF. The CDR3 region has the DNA TGTGCCAGCAGCTTAGTTGCAGGGAATCTCGGGTATGGCTACACCTTC.

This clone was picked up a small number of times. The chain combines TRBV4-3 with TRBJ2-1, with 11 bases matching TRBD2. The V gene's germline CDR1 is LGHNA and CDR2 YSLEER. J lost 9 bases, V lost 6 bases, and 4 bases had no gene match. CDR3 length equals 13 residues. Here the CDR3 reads CASSLAGGVEQFF. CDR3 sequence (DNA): TGCGCCAGCAGTCTAGCGGGGGGTGTTGAGCAGTTCTTC.